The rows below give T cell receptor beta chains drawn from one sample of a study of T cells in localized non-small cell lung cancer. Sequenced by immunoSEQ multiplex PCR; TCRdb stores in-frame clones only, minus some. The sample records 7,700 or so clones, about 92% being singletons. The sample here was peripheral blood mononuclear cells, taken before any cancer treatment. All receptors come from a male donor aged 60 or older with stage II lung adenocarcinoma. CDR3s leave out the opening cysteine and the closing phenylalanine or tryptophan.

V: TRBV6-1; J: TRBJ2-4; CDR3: ASSANRENIQY
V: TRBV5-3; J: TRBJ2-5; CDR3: ARSLAAQSHQETQY
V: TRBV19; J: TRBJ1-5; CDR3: ASSIGDRVSQPQH
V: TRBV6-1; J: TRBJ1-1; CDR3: ASSVLGQGLGGNTEAF
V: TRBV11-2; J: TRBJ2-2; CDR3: ASSLDLRNTGELF
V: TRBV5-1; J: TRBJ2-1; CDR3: ASSFPAGVDEQF
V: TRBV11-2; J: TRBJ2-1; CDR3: ASSLDGGGFLWEQF
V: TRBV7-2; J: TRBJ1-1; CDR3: ASSLARQNTEAF
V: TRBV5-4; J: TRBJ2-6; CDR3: ASSLPGAGANVLT
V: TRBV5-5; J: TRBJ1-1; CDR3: ASSSGQGGFLTEAF
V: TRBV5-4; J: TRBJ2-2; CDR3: ASSFGGSPHGELF
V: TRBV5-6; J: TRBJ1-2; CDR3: ASSPTGVNYGYT
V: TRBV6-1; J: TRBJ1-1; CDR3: ASSDRQDETEAF
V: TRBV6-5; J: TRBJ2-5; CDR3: ASSGTGTAETQY
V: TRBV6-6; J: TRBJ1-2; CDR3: ASRLPGQGGYGYT
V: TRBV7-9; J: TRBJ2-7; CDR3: ASSFFSPGSGEQC
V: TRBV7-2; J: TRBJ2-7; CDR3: ASSSRGQGLEQY
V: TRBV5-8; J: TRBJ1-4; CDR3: ASSLITVNEKLF
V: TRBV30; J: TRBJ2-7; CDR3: AWSEVYFYEQY
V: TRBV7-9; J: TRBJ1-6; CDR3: ASRSTSPYNSPLH
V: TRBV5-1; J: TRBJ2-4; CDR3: ASSSPGLDIQY
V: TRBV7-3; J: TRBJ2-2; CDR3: ASSLGGKRTGELF
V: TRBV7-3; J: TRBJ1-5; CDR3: ASGSENLGVGQPQH
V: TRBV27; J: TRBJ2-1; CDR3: ASSQFTALGQF
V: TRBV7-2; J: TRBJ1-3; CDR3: ASSLAAGAGNTIY
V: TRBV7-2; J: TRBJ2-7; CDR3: ASSLGMGRAQYEQY
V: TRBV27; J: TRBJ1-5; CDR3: ASSPTPTETQPQH
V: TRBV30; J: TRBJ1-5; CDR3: AWRGAINQPQH
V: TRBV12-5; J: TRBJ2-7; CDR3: ASALAPGGFPSGEQY
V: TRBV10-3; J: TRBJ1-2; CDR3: AIRKREGVYGYT
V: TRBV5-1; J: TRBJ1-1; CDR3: ASSLMANTEAF
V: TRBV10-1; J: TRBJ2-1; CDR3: ASSDLAGAQYALHGEQF
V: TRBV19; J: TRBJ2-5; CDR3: ASSIAGIRETQY
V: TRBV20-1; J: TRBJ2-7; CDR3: SASEIYEQY
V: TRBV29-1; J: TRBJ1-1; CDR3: SGSGLGVEAF
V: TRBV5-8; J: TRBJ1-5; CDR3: ASSLNEGPAINQPQH
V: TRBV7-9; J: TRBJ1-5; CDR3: ASSPQTANQPQH